The text below deals with one T cell receptor beta chain. No cognate antigen has been identified for it. This record comes from a study of cytomegalovirus exposure and HLA in healthy donors (dated by TCRdb to the late 2010s). The study in broad terms: In an earlier analysis of under 750 of the donors, 276 Gb of sequence data and 117 million unique TCR beta sequences from about 190 million T cells were reported. An early release that covered roughly 600 HLA-typed donors contained around 300 gigabases of sequencing data and around 80 million unique TCR sequences. The study aimed to test whether signatures of past pathogen exposure could be identified by cataloging public T cell receptors. To predict cytomegalovirus infection status, the study brought together high-throughput TCR immunosequencing, statistical association of individual TCRs with disease status, and machine learning. A later analysis re-examined previously published TCR beta repertoires from 600 to 700 donors and added high-resolution HLA genotyping to investigate patterns of TCR occurrence. In addition to the first cohort of around 670 subjects, a separate validation cohort of 120 different subjects was used. HLA typing covered class I and class II loci at four-digit resolution. The study profiled the T cell repertoires of hundreds of subjects by immunosequencing and related them to cytomegalovirus serostatus. A handful of DR-DQ haplotypes were handled as single units for association and clustering because linkage in the cohort was strong. In a later genetic analysis, genome-wide SNP genotypes for about three fifths of the roughly 670 donors were used, and that subset was treated as a discovery cohort. Every repertoire in the discovery cohort had been generated on one and the same sequencing platform. Across around 400 genotyped donors of the cohort, an average of approximately 240,000 unique TCR beta nucleotide sequences per donor were sequenced, and approximately 17% of those sequences were non-productive. Typing coverage differed by locus: A, B, C, DRB1 and DQB1 were typed in roughly 620-630 donors, DQA1 in 500 to 550, DPA1 in around 610, and DPB1 in around 440. The genetic ancestry cluster associated with self-reported Caucasian donors included approximately 85% of the 398 genotyped donors. In the later analysis, no new phenotypic data were used to find candidate immune exposures; instead, reliance was placed on TCR beta sequences and their occurrence across donors. In an earlier analysis of around 540 of the donors, high-throughput TCR beta sequencing was used to judge whether each TCR beta V gene segment behaved as functional or pseudogenic. Donor age, sex, ethnicity and CMV serostatus were compiled alongside the repertoire data. Results the study describes overall, beyond this receptor: Linkage disequilibrium might explain the correlated functional status among segregating V segments, but an unknown experimental factor could not be ruled out. This cohort had only TCR beta chains sequenced, and the lack of alpha or paired-chain data limited which features could be detected. A group of highly shared sequence variants was considered likely to be a technical artifact of the sequencing pipeline. In a later analysis, HLA-associated TCR beta chains showed more clonal expansion and lower generation probabilities than non-associated chains that were equally common. In an earlier analysis of 587 of the donors, most TCR beta V segments appeared in productive rearrangements about 87% or about 30% of the time, broadly matching IMGT annotations. According to the authors, the approach could potentially be generalized to other disease states and immunological phenotypes. The study listed around 160 TCR beta chains as associated with cytomegalovirus. In a later genetic analysis, a missense DCLRE1C variant was associated with V-gene and J-gene trimming of TCR beta chains, and the association was replicated in an independent cohort. In a later analysis, most CMV-associated TCR beta chains were found to appear HLA-restricted, with HLA associations seemingly driven largely by CMV exposure. The presence/absence analyses assumed that sequencing depth was roughly uniform across donors, and that assumption may not be true. In both the original and validation cohorts, the classifier was reported to diagnose cytomegalovirus status with high specificity and sensitivity. A later genetic analysis reported fewer N-insertions in productive TCRs among donors in an Asian-associated ancestry cluster than the roughly 670-donor mean. A later analysis associated roughly 17,000 TCR beta sequences with specific HLA alleles at a false discovery rate of 0.05. Three of the identified cytomegalovirus-associated TCR beta chains were confirmed in vitro to be specific for cytomegalovirus antigens. Because the 87-base-pair reads could not distinguish some IMGT-functional V segments, including TRBV6-2 and TRBV6-3, those segments were excluded. According to a later analysis, TCR association rates differed among HLA loci, with DRB1 alleles showing the most associated TCRs and HLA-C alleles showing the fewest. Because HLA typing was unavailable for some donors at each locus, only the typed subset was used in association tests. The only immune exposure information available for the cohort was CMV serostatus. Across donors, most TCR sequences were observed very rarely, whereas some public TCRs were present in many individuals. Assigning TCR associations to individual alleles was difficult when HLA alleles, especially DR and DQ, strongly co-occurred. Because counts were too low, approximately 18 rarely observed V segments, including chromosome 9 orphons, were excluded from the earlier analysis of 587 of the donors. A later analysis reported that several top co-occurrence clusters appeared linked to parvovirus B19, influenza, CMV and Epstein-Barr virus. A further reported finding was that TCR beta sequences accurately predicted the HLA-A and HLA-B alleles for most subjects in the first cohort.

The cohort was made up of 500 to 800 healthy bone marrow donors. At the time of sampling, every cohort member was nominally healthy, though immune exposures that went unrecorded were likely present. The donor was CMV seronegative and was included in the group of about 350 seronegative cohort members. A peripheral blood sample was provided by each donor, and peripheral blood mononuclear cells were used for TCR beta sequencing. The Qiagen DNeasy Blood Extraction Kit was used to extract genomic DNA from the blood cell samples. Library preparation was by the immunoSEQ multiplex PCR assay. A mixture of 60 forward primers for TCR Vbeta segments and 13 reverse primers for TCR Jbeta segments was used in the multiplex PCR. A multiplex PCR assay on genomic DNA amplified the CDR3 region of rearranged TCR beta genes. The amplified TCR beta libraries were sequenced on the Illumina HiSeq System as 87-base-pair reads. The source study handled its data this way. In a later analysis, tens of millions of unique TCR beta chains were counted across the approximately 640 repertoires, and approximately 11 million of these chains were shared by at least two donors. To remove PCR and sequencing errors, raw reads were error-corrected and collapsed into unique sequences using a nearest-neighbor algorithm that merged closely related sequences. To assign V, D and J gene segments, CDR3 sequences were aligned to IMGT reference sequences. For a sequence to be retained, a match of at least six nucleotides to both a V gene segment and a J gene segment was required. A rearrangement counted as productive if the CDR3 had no stop codons and remained in frame with V and J, and every other rearrangement counted as non-productive. CDR3 was defined by IMGT convention, running from the second conserved V-encoded cysteine to the conserved J-encoded phenylalanine. The earlier analysis of some 600 of the donors excluded sequences that lacked an unambiguous match to a single V gene segment. In an earlier analysis of 450 to 750 of the donors, a V segment was called functional when productive rearrangements were above 56.7%, and segregating when the standard deviation between donors exceeded 5%. A statistical classification framework was built to diagnose cytomegalovirus status from the catalog of TCR beta chain sequences. A later analysis assigned V and J genes by comparing TCR nucleotide sequences with IMGT/GENE-DB human TR gene sequences. A later analysis assigned CDR3 sequences and most-parsimonious VDJ recombination scenarios with the TCRdist pipeline. In a later analysis, each TCR beta chain was defined by its CDR3 amino acid sequence together with its V-gene family, and reads lacking a unique V-gene family were excluded. In a later analysis, fewer than 650 highly shared, low-generation-probability nucleotide sequences were removed to address suspected cross-contamination and a sequencing artifact. For each public chain, a later analysis derived a clonal expansion index from normalized ranks of inferred template counts within each repertoire. In a later analysis, generation probabilities were computed using a VDJ recombination model fitted to out-of-frame rearrangements, and the results were checked against IGoR. A later analysis scored TCR-TCR, TCR-HLA and TCR-CMV co-occurrence with hypergeometric tests, applying a repertoire-size bias correction to TCR pairs. False discovery rates were estimated in a later analysis by permuting HLA or CMV assignments 20 times. In a later analysis, co-occurring TCRs were grouped using DBSCAN, and TCRdist sequence similarity was added for clustering within HLA-allele-positive subsets. For co-occurrence clustering, repertoires with fewer than 30,000 or more than 120,000 public chains were excluded, along with four or five repertoires with anomalous nucleotide sharing. TCRdb obtained this table from immuneACCESS and retained in-frame rearrangements with V and J assigned. These tables miss some clones; where compared with another copy, unresolved V genes account for less than half of the shortfall, and the remainder is unexplained. The V and J calls and clone size come from that table; D and trimming were worked out from the DNA. The sample's clone listing holds roughly 150,000 clones. The ten most abundant clones make up around 1.7% of the sample.

Clipping removes 9 bases from V and 9 bases from J, with 2 as the unmatched junction base count. The CDR3 spans 13 residues, from the cysteine through the phenylalanine. Only the CDR3 DNA is retained, 39 bases long and in frame from the first base. Looking up the germline V gene (reference sequence) yields CDR1 LNHDA and CDR2 SQIVND. Material for sequencing was PBMCs. The receptor chain draws on TRBV19 and TRBJ2-1; 16 central bases correspond to TRBD2. The TCR was taken from a woman aged 45-60 years in good health and CMV-seronegative. At the DNA level, the sequence is TGTGCCAGCGGGACTAGCGGGAGGGGTGAGCAGTTCTTC. The encoded protein is CASGTSGRGEQFF.